These T cell receptor beta chains were read from a single sample in a study of control samples from healthy donors and cancer patients. Sequencing used immunoSEQ multiplex PCR; TCRdb keeps in-frame clones, though not all of them. The repertoire has 95,000 to 130,000 clones, roughly nine tenths of them found once; the top ten carry around 1.1%. Input material: PBMCs. The receptors were gathered from a woman in her forties or fifties with colorectal cancer. CDR3s include the opening cysteine and the closing phenylalanine or tryptophan. The D gene is left open where the match is weak. Rows give clone size only sometimes, using once, few, many, or a class for an expanded clone.

d_call,j_call,cdr3_length,v_call,clone_size,cdr3_nt,cdr3_aa
.,TRBJ1-5,13,TRBV6-1,once,TGTGCCAGCAGTGAGGACGGAAATCAGCCCCAGCATTTT,CASSEDGNQPQHF
TRBD1,TRBJ2-7,12,TRBV5-6,.,TGTGCCAGCAGCAGAATAGCAGGGACAGAACGCTTC,CASSRIAGTERF
.,TRBJ2-5,11,TRBV6-5,.,TGTGCCAGCAGTACAGGGGAGACCCAGTACTTC,CASSTGETQYF
.,TRBJ2-1,14,TRBV28,.,TGTGCCAGCAGCTTAGGGGTAACCTACAATGAGCAGTTCTTC,CASSLGVTYNEQFF
.,TRBJ1-5,14,TRBV2,.,TGTGCCAGCAGCTCCGGGAATAGCAATCAGCCCCAGCATTTT,CASSSGNSNQPQHF
.,TRBJ2-7,14,TRBV2,few,TGTGCCAGCAGTGCCAGGGGGGACCCCTACGAGCAGTACTTC,CASSARGDPYEQYF
.,TRBJ2-7,13,TRBV6-5,once,TGTGCCAGCAGTTCCCGCAGGAACTACGAGCAGTACTTC,CASSSRRNYEQYF
.,TRBJ1-1,14,TRBV19,.,TGTGCCAGCCTAACGGGACGCCGGGGCACTGAAGCTTTCTTT,CASLTGRRGTEAFF
TRBD1,TRBJ2-7,16,TRBV7-8,.,TGTGCCAGCAGCTCGCTAATCAAAACAGGGGACTACGAGCAGTACTTC,CASSSLIKTGDYEQYF
TRBD2,TRBJ2-3,13,TRBV10-1,few,TGCGCCAGTAGCGGGAGGGCCGCAGATACGCAGTATTTT,CASSGRAADTQYF
.,TRBJ2-7,13,TRBV7-9,.,TGTGCCAGCAGCACACATTTATCCTACGAGCAGTACTTC,CASSTHLSYEQYF
TRBD1,TRBJ1-2,13,TRBV29-1,.,TGCAGCGCCCTGGGACAGATGAACTATGGCTACACCTTC,CSALGQMNYGYTF
.,TRBJ2-5,12,TRBV28,.,TGTGCCAGCAGTTTAAGGCTGGAGACCCAGTACTTC,CASSLRLETQYF
TRBD1,TRBJ1-1,13,TRBV6-5,.,TGTGCCAGCAGCATCGACAGGGGGGCTGAAGCTTTCTTT,CASSIDRGAEAFF
.,TRBJ2-5,13,TRBV9,.,TGTGCCAGCAGCGTAGCATCCGCGGAGACCCAGTACTTC,CASSVASAETQYF
.,TRBJ1-4,14,TRBV28,.,TGTGCCAGCAGTTTAAGGGGGGATCCCGAAAAACTGTTTTTT,CASSLRGDPEKLFF
.,TRBJ2-3,11,TRBV27,once,TGTGCCAGCACTAGCTCGGATACGCAGTATTTT,CASTSSDTQYF
.,TRBJ2-7,15,TRBV6-5,.,TGTGCCAGCAGTTCAATCAACCGGGGGTCCTACGAGCAGTACTTC,CASSSINRGSYEQYF
.,TRBJ1-6,12,TRBV12-3/TRBV12-4,.,TGTGCCAGCAGTTTTCACGGCTCACCCCTCCACTTT,CASSFHGSPLHF
.,TRBJ2-7,13,TRBV29-1,.,TGCAGCGTTGAAGGAGCGCCTAGTGGCGAGCAGTACTTC,CSVEGAPSGEQYF
TRBD1,TRBJ2-7,14,TRBV27,.,TGTGCCAGCAAGGCGGGACAGGGTACCCACGAGCAGTACTTC,CASKAGQGTHEQYF
.,TRBJ1-6,14,TRBV10-3,.,TGTGCCATCAGTGCTGACCCCCAAAGGTCACCCCTCCACTTT,CAISADPQRSPLHF
.,TRBJ2-6,16,TRBV19,.,TGTGCCAGTAGTAGCTCAGGGGCAGCTGGGGCCAACGTCCTGACTTTC,CASSSSGAAGANVLTF
TRBD1,TRBJ2-2,14,TRBV18,.,TGTGCCAGCTCAACAGGGACAGGACCTGGGGAGCTGTTTTTT,CASSTGTGPGELFF
.,TRBJ1-1,12,TRBV23-1,.,TGCGCCAGCAGTCCCCCAGGCACTGAAGCTTTCTTT,CASSPPGTEAFF
.,TRBJ1-1,16,TRBV5-1,.,TGCGCCAGCAGCTTGGTGGGCCGGGGTTCAGACACTGAAGCTTTCTTT,CASSLVGRGSDTEAFF
.,TRBJ2-7,15,TRBV3-1/TRBV3-2,.,TGTGCCAGCAGCCATACAGGGAGTGGAGCGCACGAGCAGTACTTC,CASSHTGSGAHEQYF
.,TRBJ2-7,16,TRBV27,.,TGTGCCAGCAGCCCCGGATCGCTACATCCTTCTTACGAGCAGTACTTC,CASSPGSLHPSYEQYF
.,TRBJ2-2,15,TRBV27,few,TGTGCCAGCAGTTTTAGGACTCTTGGGGCCGGGGAGCTGTTTTTT,CASSFRTLGAGELFF
TRBD1,TRBJ1-2,17,TRBV2,.,TGTGCCAGCAGTGCACGACAGGGCGGTTCTGGGAGCTATGGCTACACCTTC,CASSARQGGSGSYGYTF
.,TRBJ2-3,14,TRBV3-1/TRBV3-2,once,TGTGCCAGCAGCCAAGAGGAAATCAGGATCGGGCAGTATTTT,CASSQEEIRIGQYF
TRBD1,TRBJ2-3,16,TRBV9,.,TGTGCCAGCAGCGTAGAGGACAGGGGAACGGGACATACGCAGTATTTT,CASSVEDRGTGHTQYF
.,TRBJ2-7,11,TRBV19,.,TGTGCCAGTAGTGACTCCTACGAGCAGTACTTC,CASSDSYEQYF
.,TRBJ2-3,13,TRBV7-3,.,TGTGCCAGCAGCCAGGGACGGCCAGATACGCAGTATTTT,CASSQGRPDTQYF
.,TRBJ1-2,15,TRBV19,.,TGTGCCACTCTACCACAGGGAAGGCTTCGCTATGGCTACACCTTC,CATLPQGRLRYGYTF
.,TRBJ1-1,14,TRBV5-1,.,TGCGCCAGCAGCTTGCTGCACGAGCACACTGAAGCTTTCTTT,CASSLLHEHTEAFF
.,TRBJ2-1,14,TRBV5-1,.,TGCGCCAGCAGCCCACGTACTAGCTACAATGAGCAGTTCTTC,CASSPRTSYNEQFF
.,TRBJ2-6,14,TRBV14,.,TGTGCCAGCAGCTCCAGGGCTGGGGCCAACGTCCTGACTTTC,CASSSRAGANVLTF
TRBD1,TRBJ2-1,14,TRBV19,once,TGTGCCACTTCCAGGGGGAATTCGGCCTATGAGCAGTTCTTC,CATSRGNSAYEQFF
TRBD2,TRBJ2-3,14,TRBV2,.,TGTGCCAGCAGTAGCGGGGGGGAGGCAGATACGCAGTATTTT,CASSSGGEADTQYF
.,TRBJ1-2,16,TRBV9,.,TGTGCCAGCAGCGGACCCGCCGGGACACCTTTGGGTGGCTACACCTTC,CASSGPAGTPLGGYTF
.,TRBJ1-6,19,TRBV18,.,TGTGCCAGCTCGTCTACGGGGCCGCCAGGGAGCTCCTATAATTCACCCCTCCACTTT,CASSSTGPPGSSYNSPLHF
.,TRBJ2-2,13,TRBV2,.,TGTGCCAGCAGTCTGGACGCGGCCGGGGAGCTGTTTTTT,CASSLDAAGELFF
.,TRBJ1-6,12,TRBV15,once,TGTGCCACCAGCAGGCATAATTCACCCCTCCACTTT,CATSRHNSPLHF
.,TRBJ1-3,15,TRBV3-1/TRBV3-2,once,TGTGCCAGCAGCGCCTGGACCGTGGCCGGAAACACCATATATTTT,CASSAWTVAGNTIYF
.,TRBJ1-2,16,TRBV27,.,TGTGCCAGCAGTTATACAAGTTCACGGGCCTACTATGGCTACACCTTC,CASSYTSSRAYYGYTF
.,TRBJ2-6,14,TRBV19,.,TGTGCCAGTTGCGTGGGTTCTGGGGCCAACGTCCTGACTTTC,CASCVGSGANVLTF